These 20 T cell receptor beta chains were sequenced from one sample in a study of spatial heterogeneity in lung cancer (dated by TCRdb to the late 2010s). The meaning of the sample's time point label: sample taken at primary tumor resection. Whole RNA extracted from tumor and nontumor lung tissue, or from cryopreserved PBMC samples, was used for TCR sequencing without cell sorting. To prepare the library, 5' RACE was applied. The instrument given in TCRdb is NextSeq 500. TCRdb itself trimmed the public reads at Q25 with fastp, ran MiXCR and retained productive beta chains. CDR3 protein duplicates are merged, each entry listing the most common genes and DNA. The sample yields approximately 81,000 distinct CDR3 sequences; 10% to 15% were counted once. Jointly, the top ten make up around 4.3% of the sample. This sample comprised PBMCs, obtained at surgery. These receptors were obtained from a male donor with early-stage non-small cell lung cancer.

V and J are TRBV20-1 and TRBJ2-5, with 12 bases fitting TRBD2. There are 14 residues in the CDR3. V was pared by 5 bases and J by 2 bases, with 3 bases of the junction left unmatched. Germline V gene sequence: CDR1 DFQATT, CDR2 SNEGSKA (reference sequence). CDR3 sequence: CSAQGLAGQETQYF. The CDR3 region has the DNA TGCAGTGCTCAAGGACTAGCGGGACAAGAGACCCAGTACTTC.

This clonotype is medium-sized in the sample. This sequence joins TRBV11-1 and TRBJ2-7; D ambiguous. CDR3 length: 14 amino acids. Germline CDR1 is SGHAT and CDR2 is FQDESV (reference sequence). Trimming shortened V by 1 base and J by 2 bases, and 9 bases separated the two germline ends. The CDR3 sequence: CASSLVGSAYEQYF. In DNA form, the CDR3 reads TGTGCCAGCAGCTTAGTAGGCTCTGCCTACGAGCAGTACTTC.

This chain uses TRBV12-3 or TRBV12-4 with TRBJ2-5; 7 bases match TRBD2. The V segment lost 3 bases and the J segment 5 bases; nucleotides outside the gene matches: 3. The CDR3 consists of 13 residues. CDR3 bases: TGTGCCAGCAGTTTCAGCGGGGCCGAGACCCAGTACTTC. Protein sequence: CASSFSGAETQYF.

This clonotype was counted between two and nine times. This chain links TRBV21-1 with TRBJ2-4; the table's D call of TRBD1 was not tested on the DNA. TRBV21-1 is a recognized pseudogene. The CDR3 loop spans 17 amino acids. The CDR3 nucleotides read TGTGCCAGCAGCAAAGAGGGGCCGGGGGGTGCCAAAAACATTCAGTACTTC. It encodes CASSKEGPGGAKNIQYF.

The V gene is TRBV5-5, the J gene TRBJ2-7; D is possibly TRBD1 (6 bases). The V and J ends lost 4 bases and 3 bases respectively, with 17 bases between them. CDR1 and CDR2 (germline): SGHKS, YYEKEE (reference sequence). The CDR3 has 15 amino acids. DNA of the CDR3: TGTGCCAGCAGCGTAATCACAGGGCCCAGCTACGAGCAGTACTTC. Its protein is CASSVITGPSYEQYF.

This clonotype occurred a few times. The chain employs TRBV6-6 and TRBJ2-1; D might be TRBD1 (6 bases). Trimming cost V 8 bases and J 9 bases, with 23 bases left between them. The CDR3 loop spans 15 amino acids. The germline gives CDR1 MNHNY, CDR2 SVGAGI (reference sequence). Written as DNA, the CDR3 is TGTGCCAGCCTACCCGAGGACAGAAAAGGGGGTGAGCAGTTCTTC. Translation: CASLPEDRKGGEQFF.

The rearrangement uses TRBV5-1 and TRBJ1-1, with TRBD1 matching over 8 bases. V lost 4 bases and J lost 3; bases outside the gene matches: 8. The CDR3 runs 15 residues. CDR1 and CDR2 from the germline V gene are SGHRS and YFSETQ. CDR3 region: CASSPTGEKYTEAFF. The CDR3 coding sequence is TGCGCCAGCAGCCCGACAGGGGAGAAGTACACTGAAGCTTTCTTT. The full variable domain, rest sourced from reference TRBV5-1 and TRBJ1-1, is KAGVTQTPRYLIKTRGQQVTLSCSPISGHRSVSWYQQTPGQGLQFLFEYFSETQRNKGNFPGRFSGRQFSNSRSEMNVSTLELGDSALYLCASSPTGEKYTEAFFGQGTRLTVV.

In its sample, this clonotype was seen many times. V gene TRBV4-2 combines with J gene TRBJ2-1, with a possible D match to TRBD2 (5 bases). Germline loops: CDR1 LGHNA, CDR2 YNFKEQ. With 0 bases removed from V and 5 bases from J, the gap between germline ends came to 14 bases. This CDR3 is built from 16 residues. For the CDR3, the DNA is TGTGCCAGCAGCCAAGATGAGGCGGAGGCTCACAATGAGCAGTTCTTC. Residues: CASSQDEAEAHNEQFF.

There are many counts of this clonotype. J is TRBJ1-4 and V is TRBV28; D might be TRBD1 (5 bases). From germline, CDR1 is MDHEN and CDR2 SYDVKM. The CDR3 totals 14 residues. V was cut by 2 bases and J by 7 bases, with 11 bases left in between. The CDR3 region is CASSLNWTPEKLFF. DNA of the CDR3: TGTGCCAGCAGTTTAAATTGGACACCTGAAAAACTGTTTTTT.

This clonotype was recorded a few times. V usage is TRBV3-1 and J usage is TRBJ1-3, with D uncertain. This CDR3 has 15 amino acids. Germline V gene sequence: CDR1 LGHDT, CDR2 YNNKEL (reference sequence). The V and J ends lost 4 bases and 0 bases respectively, with 10 bases between them. In nucleotides, the CDR3 is TGTGCCAGCAGCCCCGACTTTATCTCTGGAAACACCATATATTTT. This codes for CASSPDFISGNTIYF.

The rearrangement joins TRBV29-1 to TRBJ1-3; TRBD1 aligns across 9 bases. Germline loops: CDR1 SQVTM, CDR2 ANQGSEA. The CDR3 has 14 residues. The ends lost 6 bases at V and 2 bases at J; junction bases unmatched: 5. As DNA, the CDR3 is TGCAGCGTGGCGACAGGGGGGACTGGAAACACCATATATTTT. Residues: CSVATGGTGNTIYF.

This chain joins TRBV29-1 and TRBJ2-7, with D hard to call. Trimming cost V 4 bases and J 0 bases, with 13 bases left between them. This CDR3 comprises 14 residues. Germline V gene lookup returns CDR1 SQVTM and CDR2 ANQGSEA. CDR3 sequence reads: CSVAGRLNSYEQYF. Here the CDR3 DNA reads TGCAGCGTTGCGGGCCGTTTGAACTCCTACGAGCAGTACTTC.

This clonotype was counted between two and nine times. This chain joins TRBV2 and TRBJ2-7; D may be TRBD1 or TRBD2 (5 bases each). V was cut by 6 bases and J by 3 bases, with 15 bases left in between. The CDR3 contains 14 residues. Germline values: CDR1 SNHLY, CDR2 FYNNEI. Written as DNA, the CDR3 is TGTGCCAGCAGCCTCCGGGGCATAGACTACGAGCAGTACTTC. As protein: CASSLRGIDYEQYF.

The chain has TRBV6-1 and TRBJ2-3; TRBD1 might be the D (5 bases). The CDR3 totals 14 residues. CDR1 and CDR2 from the germline V gene are MNHNS and SASEGT. Trimming took 0 bases from V and 1 from J, leaving 5 bases between them. The CDR3 loop reads CASSEAGGTDTQYF. Here the CDR3 DNA reads TGTGCCAGCAGTGAAGCAGGGGGCACAGATACGCAGTATTTT.

The table lists this clonotype with a few counts. V and J are TRBV19 and TRBJ1-5; TRBD1 might be the D (5 bases). Looked up from germline, CDR1 is LNHDA and CDR2 is SQIVND (reference sequence). The CDR3 is 15 residues long. The V end lost 1 base, the J end lost 2 bases, and 9 bases lay between the germline ends. This CDR3 is CASSIVGHGNQPQHF. The CDR3 DNA reads as TGTGCCAGTAGTATAGTGGGGCATGGCAATCAGCCCCAGCATTTT.

This chain joins TRBV5-1 and TRBJ2-1; 8 bases are shared with TRBD2. There are 16 residues in the CDR3. Germline CDR1 reads SGHRS; CDR2 reads YFSETQ. The trim removed 2 bases at V and 3 bases at J, leaving 7 bases unmatched. The DNA of the CDR3 is TGCGCCAGCAGCTTTTCCACACTAGCGGACTACAATGAGCAGTTCTTC. Encoded protein: CASSFSTLADYNEQFF.

The J gene is TRBJ2-3, the V gene TRBV10-3, with a weak D call TRBD1 (6 bases). Germline V gene lookup returns CDR1 ENHRY and CDR2 SYGVKD. The CDR3 is made up of 15 amino acids. The V end was cut by 6 bases, the J end by 5 bases, with 18 bases between. CDR3 DNA sequence: TGTGCCATCAGGGGGGACATAAGCGCGGGAGATACGCAGTATTTT. It yields the protein CAIRGDISAGDTQYF.

This clonotype has more than one count but fewer than ten. The chain combines TRBV3-1 with TRBJ1-1; no clear D gene. The CDR3 extends over 14 amino acids. The V end lost 6 bases, the J end lost 1 base, and 12 bases lay between the germline ends. Germline CDR1 is LGHDT and CDR2 is YNNKEL (reference sequence). The CDR3 reads CASSSLDKNTEAFF. In DNA, the CDR3 is TGTGCCAGCAGTTCCCTCGATAAGAACACTGAAGCTTTCTTT.

The CDR3 bases are TGCAGTGCCGGCCTGGGACAGGGGGCGAGAGATACGCAGTATTTT. It is translated as CSAGLGQGARDTQYF. The gene calls are TRBV20-1 and TRBJ2-3; 12 nucleotides agree with TRBD1. Germline trimming cut 6 bases from V and 5 bases from J; bases unmatched to any gene: 9. Germline-derived CDR1 and CDR2 are DFQATT and SNEGSKA (reference sequence). The CDR3 sequence is 15 residues long.

The chain joins TRBV2 to TRBJ2-7; a possible D gene is TRBD1 (5 bases). The CDR3 extends over 13 amino acids. Between the trimmed V and J ends, which lost 7 bases and 0 bases, there was a span of 10 bases. Germline assignment: CDR1 SNHLY and CDR2 FYNNEI. The CDR3 bases are TGTGCCAGCAAGGTGCAGGGCTCCTACGAGCAGTACTTC. Its translation: CASKVQGSYEQYF.